This T cell receptor (beta chain) was sequenced during a study of blood T cell repertoires in COVID-19. Germline CDR1 LGHDT, CDR2 YNNKEL (reference sequence). The CDR3 extends over 15 amino acids. J lost 5 bases, V lost 1 base, and 3 bases had no gene match. Libraries were prepared by immunoSEQ multiplex PCR; TCRdb keeps only in-frame clonotypes and omits some of them. The table shows some 250,000 clones, with about 89% occurring only once. Sequencing was performed on PBMCs or T cells enriched from blood (not recorded which). This clonotype was obtained from a man aged 35 to 55 who had recovered from COVID-19. This chain links TRBV3-1 (or the pseudogene TRBV3-2) with TRBJ2-1, with 9 bases aligning to TRBD2. The DNA for the CDR3 is TGTGCCAGCAGCCAAGGAGCGGGAGGTCACAATGAGCAGTTCTTC. This gives the protein CASSQGAGGHNEQFF.